This T cell receptor beta chain originates from a study of cytomegalovirus exposure and HLA in healthy donors. Study-wide context: Among the 400 or so donors who were genotyped, approximately 76% fell in the genetic ancestry cluster that is associated with self-reported Caucasian donors. Overall study results and limits: Published work reported that the classifier diagnosed cytomegalovirus status with high specificity and sensitivity.

Amplification used 60 Vbeta primers and 13 Jbeta primers. Profiled with immunoSEQ multiplex PCR; TCRdb holds only in-frame clones, not every one. Seen here are 90,000 to 100,000 clones, about 70% observed once, and the top ten hold about 1.3%. To note about this clone: The antigen remains undetermined.

The CDR3 length is 15 residues. The V segment lost 5 bases and the J segment 3 bases; nucleotides outside the gene matches: 8. Per germline, CDR1 MDHEN and CDR2 SYDVKM. The chain joins TRBV28 to TRBJ1-2; the match to TRBD1 covers 8 bases. The sequence was collected from a female donor in good health and CMV-seronegative. Sequencing used PBMCs. The CDR3: CASSPQGARDYGYTF. The CDR3 bases are TGTGCCAGCAGTCCCCAGGGGGCGCGAGACTATGGCTACACCTTC.